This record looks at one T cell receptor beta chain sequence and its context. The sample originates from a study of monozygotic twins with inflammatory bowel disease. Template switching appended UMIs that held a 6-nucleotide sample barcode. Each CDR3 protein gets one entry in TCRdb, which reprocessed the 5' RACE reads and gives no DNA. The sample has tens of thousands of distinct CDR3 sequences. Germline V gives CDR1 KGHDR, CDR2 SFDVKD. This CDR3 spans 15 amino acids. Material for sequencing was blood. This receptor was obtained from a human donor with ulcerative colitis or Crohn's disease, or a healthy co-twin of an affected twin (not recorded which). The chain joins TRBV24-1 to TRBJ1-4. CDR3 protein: CATSDSGKASEKLFF.